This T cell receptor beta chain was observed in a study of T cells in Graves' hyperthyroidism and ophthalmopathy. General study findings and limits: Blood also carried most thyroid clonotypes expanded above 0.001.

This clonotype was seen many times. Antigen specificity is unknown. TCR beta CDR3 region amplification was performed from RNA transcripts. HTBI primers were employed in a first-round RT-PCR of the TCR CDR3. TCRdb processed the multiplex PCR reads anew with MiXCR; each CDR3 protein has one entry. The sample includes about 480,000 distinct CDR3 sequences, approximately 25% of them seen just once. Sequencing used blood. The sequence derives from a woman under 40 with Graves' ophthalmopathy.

CDR3 in amino acids: CASSLPDYGNTIYF. For the CDR3, the DNA is TGTGCCAGCAGCCTTCCAGATTACGGAAACACCATATATTTT. The chain joins TRBV7-2 to TRBJ1-3; unclear D gene. Looked up from germline, CDR1 is SGHTA and CDR2 is FQGNSA. V gave up 5 bases and J gave up 4 bases, with 12 bases separating them. The CDR3 has 14 amino acids.